This passage covers 13 T cell receptor beta chains from one sample sequenced in a study of blood T cell repertoires in COVID-19. Profiling relied on immunoSEQ multiplex PCR, and the TCRdb table lists in-frame clones only, not all of them. The sample comprises about 30,000 clones, approximately 80% of which are singletons, and about 42% rests with the top ten. The material sequenced was peripheral blood. The receptors stem from a woman in her sixties or seventies with acute or convalescent COVID-19.

V is TRBV2 and J is TRBJ2-3, with D maybe TRBD2 (5 bases). Germline CDR1 SNHLY, CDR2 FYNNEI. With 4 bases removed from V and 0 bases from J, the gap between germline ends came to 8 bases. The CDR3 sequence is 14 residues long. CDR3 bases: TGTGCCAGCAGTGGGACTTCTAGCACAGATACGCAGTATTTT. As protein: CASSGTSSTDTQYF.

This chain connects TRBV6-2 or TRBV6-3 to TRBJ2-3; a possible D gene is TRBD1 (6 bases). The CDR3 has 16 amino acids. The germline V and J ends were trimmed by 0 bases and 7 bases, with 17 bases remaining between them. CDR1 and CDR2 from the germline V gene are MNHEY and SVGEGT. CDR3 sequence (DNA): TGTGCCAGCAGTTACTCGGCCTTTACAGGGTCGCATACGCAGTATTTT. Translated, it gives CASSYSAFTGSHTQYF.

This chain joins TRBV19 and TRBJ1-1; 7 nucleotides line up with TRBD1. V gave up 10 bases and J gave up 5 bases; unmatched junction bases: 10. CDR3 size: 13 residues. Germline V lookup: CDR1 LNHDA, CDR2 SQIVND (reference sequence). Here the CDR3 reads CATARQGETEAFF. Here the CDR3 DNA reads TGTGCCACCGCCCGACAGGGAGAAACTGAAGCTTTCTTT. Complete variable domain (other parts from reference TRBV19 and TRBJ1-1): DGGITQSPKYLFRKEGQNVTLSCEQNLNHDAMYWYRQDPGQGLRLIYYSQIVNDFQKGDIAEGYSVSREKKESFPLTVTSAQKNPTAFYLCATARQGETEAFFGQGTRLTVV.

This sequence joins TRBV6-2 or TRBV6-3 and TRBJ2-5, with 9 positions matching TRBD2. V dropped 3 bases and J dropped 7; count of bases not matched to a gene: 6. The germline gives CDR1 MNHEY, CDR2 SVGEGT. The CDR3 consists of 14 residues. CDR3 loop: CASSYLEREVTQYF. The CDR3 DNA sequence: TGTGCCAGCAGTTATCTTGAGCGGGAGGTGACCCAGTACTTC.

The gene calls are TRBV6-5 and TRBJ1-1; 10 bases are a match to TRBD1. Trimming took 2 bases from V and 5 from J; bases not matched to a gene: 5. Germline V gene data show CDR1 as MNHEY and CDR2 as SVGAGI. This CDR3 region has 15 residues. The CDR3: CASSYTGQGVTEAFF. DNA of the CDR3: TGTGCCAGCAGTTACACCGGACAGGGGGTGACTGAAGCTTTCTTT.

V gene TRBV5-1 combines with J gene TRBJ2-5; D is undetermined. V was trimmed by 0 bases and J by 3 bases, leaving 6 bases between them. The CDR3 spans 13 residues. Germline CDR1 and CDR2: SGHRS and YFSETQ. This CDR3 is CASSLVLKETQYF. The CDR3 DNA reads as TGCGCCAGCAGCTTGGTGCTAAAAGAGACCCAGTACTTC.

This chain joins TRBV27 and TRBJ1-5, with 9 bases that match TRBD1. Germline-derived CDR1 and CDR2 are MNHEY and SMNVEV (reference sequence). The CDR3 extends over 16 amino acids. V lost 5 bases and J lost 4; bases outside the gene matches: 9. As DNA, the CDR3 is TGTGCCAGCAGTACTAGGGACAGGGCTGGGAATCAGCCCCAGCATTTT. It is translated as CASSTRDRAGNQPQHF.

The V gene is TRBV15, the J gene TRBJ1-1; 7 nucleotides agree with TRBD1. CDR1 is LNHNV and CDR2 is YYDKDF in the germline V gene (reference sequence). The CDR3 length is 13 residues. Trimming took 5 bases from V and 4 from J; bases not matched to a gene: 4. The CDR3 nucleotides read TGTGCCACCAGCCTTTCAGGGGGCACTGAAGCTTTCTTT. It codes for CATSLSGGTEAFF.

The genes are TRBV27 and TRBJ1-5; no definite D call. Germline CDR1 reads MNHEY; CDR2 reads SMNVEV (reference sequence). The CDR3 consists of 16 residues. V was pared by 5 bases and J by 0 bases, with 14 bases between. The CDR3, as DNA: TGTGCCAGCAGTCCCGGGTCGTCGATTAGCAATCAGCCCCAGCATTTT. Translating it yields CASSPGSSISNQPQHF.

V is TRBV24-1 and J is TRBJ2-1, with TRBD1 identical over 7 bases. CDR3 size: 15 residues. Germline V gene sequence: CDR1 KGHDR, CDR2 SFDVKD. Trimming removed 4 bases from V and 2 bases from J; junction bases left unmatched: 4. The CDR3 sequence is CATSETGSPYNEQFF. Here the CDR3 DNA reads TGTGCCACCAGTGAGACAGGGAGCCCCTACAATGAGCAGTTCTTC.

This clone has more than one count but fewer than ten. This chain connects TRBV7-9 to TRBJ2-3; possible D gene TRBD1, 6 bases. CDR3 length: 13 amino acids. V lost 4 bases, J lost 4 bases, and 9 bases lay in between. Germline lookup yields CDR1 SEHNR and CDR2 FQNEAQ (reference sequence). The CDR3 loop reads CASSSPGADTQYF. The DNA of the CDR3 is TGTGCCAGCAGCTCCCCAGGGGCAGATACGCAGTATTTT.

This chain links TRBV4-2 with TRBJ2-2; 8 bases are a match to TRBD1. This CDR3 region has 16 residues. CDR1 is LGHNA, CDR2 YNFKEQ, per germline. The V gene end was trimmed by 4 bases and the J gene end by 3 bases; junction bases not matched to a gene: 7. The CDR3 bases are TGTGCCAGCAGCCTCCGACAGGGGACGGACACCGGGGAGCTGTTTTTT. Its translation: CASSLRQGTDTGELFF.

This clone was detected a few times. This chain uses TRBV4-1 with TRBJ1-2, with 10 bases lining up with TRBD1. The CDR3 covers 15 residues. After removal of 4 bases from V and 6 bases from J, the junction contained 8 bases not matched to a gene. Germline values: CDR1 MGHRA, CDR2 YSYEKL. The CDR3 spells CASSRGQGTGNGYTF. In nucleotides, the CDR3 is TGCGCCAGCAGCCGGGGACAGGGGACCGGGAATGGCTACACCTTC.